This T cell receptor (beta chain) was identified during a study of blood T cell repertoires in COVID-19 (TCRdb year 2020). Regarding the study in general: Collaborator samples came from the United States, Italy and Spain and covered acute and convalescent phases of COVID-19. The material from the prospective study consisted of cDNA or gDNA derived from T cells, B-cell-depleted T cells, or PBMCs. Deeply sampled blood TCRbeta repertoires from subjects exposed to, actively infected with, or recovered from COVID-19 were included in the dataset. The repertoires were made available in a free public database intended to serve as a resource for research on the immune response to SARS-CoV-2. The samples were drawn from two sources: the first 160 participants of the ongoing ImmuneRACE study, and 1,000 to 1,500 subjects contributed by 6 global collaborators. Nearly every sample came with metadata listing a de-identified subject ID, COVID-19 status, age in years and sex. Where available, HLA class I and class II types were taken from metadata supplied by the sample provider and were not determined by assay-based typing. Overall results and qualifications from the work: Clinical and demographic metadata were provided uncurated, with the amount varying by source and participant.

TCRbeta CDR3 regions were amplified from genomic DNA using the immunoSEQ Assay, a bias-controlled multiplex PCR. The authors processed their data as follows. The number of nucleated cells in each sample was estimated by amplification of reference gene primers within the assay. To quantify the absolute abundance of each unique TCRbeta CDR3 rearrangement, sequence reads were collapsed and filtered. For each sample, productive Simpson clonality was calculated by taking the square root of Simpson's diversity index across productive rearrangements. TCRdb obtained this table from immuneACCESS and retained in-frame rearrangements with V and J assigned. These tables miss some clones; where compared with another copy, unresolved V genes account for less than half of the shortfall, and the remainder is unexplained. The V and J calls and clone size come from that table; D and trimming were worked out from the DNA. The sample has 20,000 to 25,000 clones on record, around 92% of them singletons. The ten most abundant clones make up around 6% of the sample.

V is pared back by 5 bases and J by 4 bases, with 17 bases lying between the germline termini. The CDR3 sequence holds 15 residues, the cysteine and phenylalanine included. Of the read, only the CDR3 DNA is kept; its 45 bases are in frame from base 1. The germline V gene encodes CDR1 MNHEY and CDR2 SVGAGI. Whole blood was collected in K2EDTA tubes by collaborating institutions according to the institutions' own protocols. For TCRbeta analysis, collaborators shipped samples as frozen whole blood, isolated PBMCs, or DNA extracted from either of those sample types. In regard to this clone: It has no known antigen specificity. No much larger clone exists at a distance of one base, and base qualities are not known.

The TCR sequence derives from a human donor in a cohort sampled during active COVID-19. The sequenced material came from peripheral blood. This receptor chain uses TRBV6-5 and TRBJ1-2; the best D guess is TRBD1, with 6 bases matching. CDR3 protein: CASSQGSEKPYGYTF. The nucleotide sequence is given as TGTGCCAGCAGTCAGGGGTCCGAGAAACCCTATGGCTACACCTTC.